These 3 T cell receptor beta chains came from one sample sequenced in a study of cytomegalovirus exposure and HLA in healthy donors. The PCR employed 60 Vbeta primers together with 13 Jbeta primers. The protocol was immunoSEQ multiplex PCR, while the TCRdb copy is restricted to in-frame clones and leaves out a portion. This table holds 270,000 or so clones, over 90% found once. The source material was PBMCs. These receptors came from a girl aged 2-10 years in good health and CMV-seronegative.

The chain carries TRBV5-1 and TRBJ2-6; the D gene is possibly TRBD1 (6 bases). The V end lost 4 bases, the J end lost 2 bases, and 10 bases lay between the germline ends. This CDR3 has 15 amino acids. Germline V gives CDR1 SGHRS, CDR2 YFSETQ. The CDR3 DNA reads as TGCGCCAGCAGCACACAGGGCCCTGGGGCCAACGTCCTGACTTTC. Translated: CASSTQGPGANVLTF.

V and J are TRBV2 and TRBJ1-5; TRBD1 might be the D (6 bases). Germline V gene sequence: CDR1 SNHLY, CDR2 FYNNEI. Trimming shortened V by 5 bases and J by 4 bases, and 21 bases separated the two germline ends. CDR3 size: 17 residues. CDR3 DNA: TGTGCCAGCAGTTCCCGGGACACAGGGACCCTGAATCAGCCCCAGCATTTT. Encoded protein: CASSSRDTGTLNQPQHF.

The rearrangement joins TRBV10-1 to TRBJ2-1, with TRBD2 as a possible D gene (6 bases). From germline, CDR1 is WNHNN and CDR2 SYGVQD (reference sequence). This CDR3 has 15 amino acids. V lost 4 bases and J 4 bases, leaving 14 bases between the germline ends. The CDR3 is CASSVTGAGYNEQFF. The CDR3 coding sequence is TGCGCCAGCAGTGTGACGGGCGCGGGGTACAATGAGCAGTTCTTC.